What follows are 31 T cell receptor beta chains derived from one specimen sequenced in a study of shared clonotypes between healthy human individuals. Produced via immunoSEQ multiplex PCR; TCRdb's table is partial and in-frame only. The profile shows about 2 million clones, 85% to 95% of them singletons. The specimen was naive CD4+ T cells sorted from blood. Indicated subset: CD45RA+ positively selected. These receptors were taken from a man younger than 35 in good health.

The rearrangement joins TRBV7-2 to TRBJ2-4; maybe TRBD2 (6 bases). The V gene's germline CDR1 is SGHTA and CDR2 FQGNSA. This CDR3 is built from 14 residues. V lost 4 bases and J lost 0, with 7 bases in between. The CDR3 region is CASSSGVAKNIQYF. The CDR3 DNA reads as TGTGCCAGCAGCTCGGGAGTAGCCAAAAACATTCAGTACTTC.

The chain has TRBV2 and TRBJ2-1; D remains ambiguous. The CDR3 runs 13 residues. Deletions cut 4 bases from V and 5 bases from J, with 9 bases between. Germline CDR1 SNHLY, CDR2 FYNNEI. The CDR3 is CASSVGGHNEQFF. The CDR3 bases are TGTGCCAGCAGTGTGGGCGGTCACAATGAGCAGTTCTTC. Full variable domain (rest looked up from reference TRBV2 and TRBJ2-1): EPEVTQTPSHQVTQMGQEVILRCVPISNHLYFYWYRQILGQKVEFLVSFYNNEISEKSEIFDDQFSVERPDGSNFTLKIRSTKLEDSAMYFCASSVGGHNEQFFGPGTRLTVL.

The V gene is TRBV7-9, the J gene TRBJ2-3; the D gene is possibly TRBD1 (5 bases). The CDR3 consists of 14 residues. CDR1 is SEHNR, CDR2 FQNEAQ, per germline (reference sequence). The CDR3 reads CAGAETASTDTQYF. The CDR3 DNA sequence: TGTGCGGGCGCGGAGACAGCTAGCACAGATACGCAGTATTTT. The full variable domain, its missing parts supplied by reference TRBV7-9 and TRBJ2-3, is DTGVSQNPRHKITKRGQNVTFRCDPISEHNRLYWYRQTLGQGPEFLTYFQNEAQLEKSRLLSDRFSAERPKGSFSTLEIQRTEQGDSAMYLCAGAETASTDTQYFGPGTRLTVL.

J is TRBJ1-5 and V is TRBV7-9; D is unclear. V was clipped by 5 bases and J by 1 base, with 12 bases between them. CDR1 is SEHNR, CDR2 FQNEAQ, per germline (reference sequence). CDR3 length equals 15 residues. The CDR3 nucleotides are TGTGCCAGCAGCCCTGACCCGGGGAGCAATCAGCCCCAGCATTTT. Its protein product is CASSPDPGSNQPQHF.

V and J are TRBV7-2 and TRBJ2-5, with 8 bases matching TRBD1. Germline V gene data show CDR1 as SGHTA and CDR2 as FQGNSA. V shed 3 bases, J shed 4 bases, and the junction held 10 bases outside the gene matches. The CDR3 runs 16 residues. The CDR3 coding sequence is TGTGCCAGCAGCTTTTACAGGGGGGAGATACGAGAGACCCAGTACTTC. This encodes CASSFYRGEIRETQYF.

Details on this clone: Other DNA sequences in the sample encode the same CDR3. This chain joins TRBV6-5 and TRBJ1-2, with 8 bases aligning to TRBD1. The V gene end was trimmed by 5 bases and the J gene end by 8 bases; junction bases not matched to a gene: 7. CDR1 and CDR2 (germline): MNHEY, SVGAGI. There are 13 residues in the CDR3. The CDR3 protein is CASSPNRGGGYTF. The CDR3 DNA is TGTGCCAGCAGTCCCAACAGGGGGGGCGGCTACACCTTC.

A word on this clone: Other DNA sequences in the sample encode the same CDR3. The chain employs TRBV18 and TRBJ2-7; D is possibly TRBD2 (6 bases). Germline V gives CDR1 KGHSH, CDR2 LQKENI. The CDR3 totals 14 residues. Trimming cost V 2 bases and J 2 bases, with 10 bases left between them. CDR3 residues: CASSPGAGTYEQYF. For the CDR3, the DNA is TGTGCCAGCTCACCAGGGGCGGGAACCTACGAGCAGTACTTC.

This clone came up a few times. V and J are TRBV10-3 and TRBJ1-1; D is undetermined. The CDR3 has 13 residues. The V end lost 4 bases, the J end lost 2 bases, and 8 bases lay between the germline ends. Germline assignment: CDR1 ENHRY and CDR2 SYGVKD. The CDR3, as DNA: TGTGCCATCAGTGCTGTGAGTAACACTGAAGCTTTCTTT. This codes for CAISAVSNTEAFF.

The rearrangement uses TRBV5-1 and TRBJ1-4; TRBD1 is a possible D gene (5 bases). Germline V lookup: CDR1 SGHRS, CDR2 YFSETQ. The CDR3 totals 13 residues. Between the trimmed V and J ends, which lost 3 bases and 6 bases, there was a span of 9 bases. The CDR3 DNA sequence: TGCGCCAGCAGCTCCCCAGGGTATGAAAAACTGTTTTTT. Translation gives CASSSPGYEKLFF.

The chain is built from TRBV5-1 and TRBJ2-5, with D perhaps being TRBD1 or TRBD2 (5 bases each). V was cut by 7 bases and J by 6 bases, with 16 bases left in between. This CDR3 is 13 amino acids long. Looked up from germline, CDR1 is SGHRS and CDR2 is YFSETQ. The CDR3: CASARDGYKTQYF. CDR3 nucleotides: TGCGCCAGCGCCCGGGACGGCTATAAGACCCAGTACTTC. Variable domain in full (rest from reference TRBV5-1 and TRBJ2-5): KAGVTQTPRYLIKTRGQQVTLSCSPISGHRSVSWYQQTPGQGLQFLFEYFSETQRNKGNFPGRFSGRQFSNSRSEMNVSTLELGDSALYLCASARDGYKTQYFGPGTRLLVL.

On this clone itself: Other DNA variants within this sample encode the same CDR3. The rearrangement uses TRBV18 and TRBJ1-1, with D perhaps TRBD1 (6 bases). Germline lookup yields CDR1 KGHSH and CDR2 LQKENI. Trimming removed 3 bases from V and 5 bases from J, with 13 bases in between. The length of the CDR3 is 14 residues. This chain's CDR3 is CASSPNLGGTEAFF. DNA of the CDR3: TGTGCCAGCTCACCGAACCTAGGGGGGACTGAAGCTTTCTTT. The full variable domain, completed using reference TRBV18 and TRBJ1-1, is NAGVMQNPRHLVRRRGQEARLRCSPMKGHSHVYWYRQLPEEGLKFMVYLQKENIIDESGMPKERFSAEFPKEGPSILRIQQVVRGDSAAYFCASSPNLGGTEAFFGQGTRLTVV.

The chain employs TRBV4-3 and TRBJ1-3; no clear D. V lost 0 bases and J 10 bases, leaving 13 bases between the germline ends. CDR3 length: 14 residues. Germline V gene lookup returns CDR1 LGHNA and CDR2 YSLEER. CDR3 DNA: TGCGCCAGCAGCCAAGAGGAACGGGGTTGGACCATATATTTT. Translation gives CASSQEERGWTIYF.

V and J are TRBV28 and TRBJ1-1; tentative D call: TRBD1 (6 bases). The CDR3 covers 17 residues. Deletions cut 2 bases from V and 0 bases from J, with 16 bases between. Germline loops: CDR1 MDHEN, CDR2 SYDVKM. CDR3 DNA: TGTGCCAGCAGTTTAACGGGGGGCCGGACCATGAACACTGAAGCTTTCTTT. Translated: CASSLTGGRTMNTEAFF.

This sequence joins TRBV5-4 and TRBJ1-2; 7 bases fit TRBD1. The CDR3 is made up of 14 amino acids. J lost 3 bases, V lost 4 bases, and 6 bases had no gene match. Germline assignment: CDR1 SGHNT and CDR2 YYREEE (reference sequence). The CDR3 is CASSPTDRDYGYTF. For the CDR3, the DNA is TGTGCCAGCAGCCCAACAGACAGGGACTATGGCTACACCTTC.

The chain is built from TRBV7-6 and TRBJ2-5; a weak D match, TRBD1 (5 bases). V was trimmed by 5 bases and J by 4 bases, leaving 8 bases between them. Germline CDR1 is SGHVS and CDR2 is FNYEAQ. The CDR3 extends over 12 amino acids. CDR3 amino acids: CASSIGVETQYF. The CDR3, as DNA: TGTGCCAGCAGCATAGGGGTAGAGACCCAGTACTTC.

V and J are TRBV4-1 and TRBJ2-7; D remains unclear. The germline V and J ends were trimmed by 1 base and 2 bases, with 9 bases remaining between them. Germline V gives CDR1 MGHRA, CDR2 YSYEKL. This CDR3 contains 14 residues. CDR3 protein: CASSQVGRTYEQYF. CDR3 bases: TGCGCCAGCAGCCAAGTAGGACGGACCTACGAGCAGTACTTC.

CDR3 coding DNA: TGCAGCGTTGAAGACAGAGACAGGGGTGGTGGGAGCTATGGCTACACCTTC. Translated, it gives CSVEDRDRGGGSYGYTF. The chain recombines TRBV29-1 with TRBJ1-2; TRBD1 matches at 8 bases. V dropped 0 bases and J dropped 4; count of bases not matched to a gene: 13. The germline V gene encodes CDR1 SQVTM and CDR2 ANQGSEA. This CDR3 is 17 amino acids long.

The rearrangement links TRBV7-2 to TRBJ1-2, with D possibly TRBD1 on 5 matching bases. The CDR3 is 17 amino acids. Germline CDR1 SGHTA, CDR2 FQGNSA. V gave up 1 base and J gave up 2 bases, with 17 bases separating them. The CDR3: CASSLVRAISPNYGYTF. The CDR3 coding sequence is TGTGCCAGCAGCTTAGTCAGGGCCATTTCTCCGAACTATGGCTACACCTTC.

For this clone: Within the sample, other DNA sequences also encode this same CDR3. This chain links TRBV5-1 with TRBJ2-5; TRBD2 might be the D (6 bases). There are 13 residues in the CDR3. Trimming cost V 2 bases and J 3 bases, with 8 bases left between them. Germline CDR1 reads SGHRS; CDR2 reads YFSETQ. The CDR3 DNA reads TGCGCCAGCAGCTTCCCGGGGGAAGAGACCCAGTACTTC. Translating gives CASSFPGEETQYF.

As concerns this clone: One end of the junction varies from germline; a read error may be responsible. DNA for the CDR3: TGTGCCAGCAGTTACGAGGGTAGCTATCAGCCCCAGCATTTT. Protein product: CASSYEGSYQPQHF. The chain recombines TRBV6-6 with TRBJ1-5; D ambiguous. CDR1 and CDR2 (germline): MNHNY, SVGAGI (reference sequence). This CDR3 is 14 amino acids long.

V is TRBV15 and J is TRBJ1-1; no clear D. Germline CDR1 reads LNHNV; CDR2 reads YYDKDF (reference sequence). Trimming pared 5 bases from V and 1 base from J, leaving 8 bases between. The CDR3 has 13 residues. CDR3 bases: TGTGCCACCAGCTATCAGGAGAACACTGAAGCTTTCTTT. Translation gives CATSYQENTEAFF.

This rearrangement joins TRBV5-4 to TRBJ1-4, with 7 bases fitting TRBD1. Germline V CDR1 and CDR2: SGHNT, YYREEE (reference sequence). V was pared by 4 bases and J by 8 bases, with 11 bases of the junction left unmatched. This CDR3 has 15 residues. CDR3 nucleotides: TGTGCCAGCAGCGCCACAGGGGTGGGTAGCGAAAAACTGTTTTTT. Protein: CASSATGVGSEKLFF.

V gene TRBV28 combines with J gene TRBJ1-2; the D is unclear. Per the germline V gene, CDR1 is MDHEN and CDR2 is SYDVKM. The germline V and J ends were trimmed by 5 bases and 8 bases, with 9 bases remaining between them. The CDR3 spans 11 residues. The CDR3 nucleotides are TGTGCCAGCAGTGCCCGGGAGGGCTACACCTTC. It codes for CASSAREGYTF.

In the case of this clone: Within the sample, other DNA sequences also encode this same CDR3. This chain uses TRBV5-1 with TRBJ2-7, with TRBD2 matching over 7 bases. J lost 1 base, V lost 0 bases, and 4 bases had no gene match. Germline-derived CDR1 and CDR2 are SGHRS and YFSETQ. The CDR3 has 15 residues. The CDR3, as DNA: TGCGCCAGCAGCTTGGTGGGCGGGAGTTCCTACGAGCAGTACTTC. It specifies CASSLVGGSSYEQYF. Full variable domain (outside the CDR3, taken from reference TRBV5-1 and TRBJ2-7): KAGVTQTPRYLIKTRGQQVTLSCSPISGHRSVSWYQQTPGQGLQFLFEYFSETQRNKGNFPGRFSGRQFSNSRSEMNVSTLELGDSALYLCASSLVGGSSYEQYFGPGTRLTVT.

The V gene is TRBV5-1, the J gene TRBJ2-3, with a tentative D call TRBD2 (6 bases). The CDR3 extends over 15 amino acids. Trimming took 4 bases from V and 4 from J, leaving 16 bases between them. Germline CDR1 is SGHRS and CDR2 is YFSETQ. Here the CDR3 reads CASSPGTVRSDTQYF. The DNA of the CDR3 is TGCGCCAGCAGCCCCGGGACTGTCCGATCAGATACGCAGTATTTT. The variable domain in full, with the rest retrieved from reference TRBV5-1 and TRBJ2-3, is KAGVTQTPRYLIKTRGQQVTLSCSPISGHRSVSWYQQTPGQGLQFLFEYFSETQRNKGNFPGRFSGRQFSNSRSEMNVSTLELGDSALYLCASSPGTVRSDTQYFGPGTRLTVL.

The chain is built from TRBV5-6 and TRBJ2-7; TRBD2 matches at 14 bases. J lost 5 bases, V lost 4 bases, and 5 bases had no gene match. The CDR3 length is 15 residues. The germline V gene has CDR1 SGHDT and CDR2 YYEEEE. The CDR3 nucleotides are TGTGCCAGCAGCGGAGAGGGACTAGCGGGAGACGAGCAGTACTTC. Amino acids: CASSGEGLAGDEQYF.

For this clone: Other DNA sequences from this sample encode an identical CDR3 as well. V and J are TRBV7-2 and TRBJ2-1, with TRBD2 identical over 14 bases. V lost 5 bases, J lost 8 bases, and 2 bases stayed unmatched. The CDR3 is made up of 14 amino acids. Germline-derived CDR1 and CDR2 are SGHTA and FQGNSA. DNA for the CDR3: TGTGCCAGCAGCCCGGGACTAGCGGGGGATGAGCAGTTCTTC. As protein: CASSPGLAGDEQFF.

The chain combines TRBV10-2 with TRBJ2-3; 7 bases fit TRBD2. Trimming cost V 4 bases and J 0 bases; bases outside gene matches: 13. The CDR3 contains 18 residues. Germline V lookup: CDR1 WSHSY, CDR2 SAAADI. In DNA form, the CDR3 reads TGCGCCAGCAGTGCTACTCGACTAGCCGGACGTAGCACAGATACGCAGTATTTT. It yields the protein CASSATRLAGRSTDTQYF.

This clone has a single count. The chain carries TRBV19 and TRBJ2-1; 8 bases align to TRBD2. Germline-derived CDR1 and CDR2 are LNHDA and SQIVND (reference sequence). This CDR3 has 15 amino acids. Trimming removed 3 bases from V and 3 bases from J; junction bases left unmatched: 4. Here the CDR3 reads CASSISGSLYNEQFF. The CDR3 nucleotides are TGTGCCAGTAGTATCAGCGGGAGCCTCTACAATGAGCAGTTCTTC.

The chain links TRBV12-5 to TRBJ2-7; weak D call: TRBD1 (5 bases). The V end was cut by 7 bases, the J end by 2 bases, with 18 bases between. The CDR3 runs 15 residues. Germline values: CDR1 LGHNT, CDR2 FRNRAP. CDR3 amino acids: CASALNPTGPYEQYF. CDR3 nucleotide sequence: TGTGCTAGTGCCCTCAACCCCACAGGCCCCTACGAGCAGTACTTC. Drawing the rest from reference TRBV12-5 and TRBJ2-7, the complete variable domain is DARVTQTPRHKVTEMGQEVTMRCQPILGHNTVFWYRQTMMQGLELLAYFRNRAPLDDSGMPKDRFSAEMPDATLATLKIQPSEPRDSAVYFCASALNPTGPYEQYFGPGTRLTVT.

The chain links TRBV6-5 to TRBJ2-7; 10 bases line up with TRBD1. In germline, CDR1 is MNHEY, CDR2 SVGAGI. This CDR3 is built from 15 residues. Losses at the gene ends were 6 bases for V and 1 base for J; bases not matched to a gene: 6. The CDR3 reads CASRSGQGLSYEQYF. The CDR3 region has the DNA TGTGCCAGCAGATCGGGACAGGGGTTATCCTACGAGCAGTACTTC.